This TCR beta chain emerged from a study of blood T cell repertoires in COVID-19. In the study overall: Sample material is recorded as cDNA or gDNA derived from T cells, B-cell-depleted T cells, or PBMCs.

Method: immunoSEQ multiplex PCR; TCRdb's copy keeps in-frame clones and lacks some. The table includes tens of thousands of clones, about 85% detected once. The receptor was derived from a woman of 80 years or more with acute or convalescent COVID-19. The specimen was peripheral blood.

Here the CDR3 reads CASSLLEGNQPQHF. Here the CDR3 DNA reads TGTGCCAGCAGCTTATTGGAGGGGAATCAGCCCCAGCATTTT. The genes are TRBV5-5 and TRBJ1-5; D perhaps matches TRBD1 (5 bases). Trimming removed 2 bases at V and 4 bases at J, with 10 bases between. The CDR3 has 14 residues. Germline lookup yields CDR1 SGHKS and CDR2 YYEKEE (reference sequence).